Reported below is one TCR beta chain. Germline loops: CDR1 SNHLY, CDR2 FYNNEI. Germline trimming cut 10 bases from V and 0 bases from J; bases unmatched to any gene: 13. The CDR3 runs to 17 residues. This sample was taken from a study of cytomegalovirus exposure and HLA in healthy donors. The PCR ran on 60 Vbeta and 13 Jbeta primers. Per the original methods: Later work found tens of millions of unique TCR beta chains, with 9 million to 13 million shared. Measured with immunoSEQ multiplex PCR; TCRdb has only the in-frame clones, and not every one. V and J calls and clone size follow that table, whereas D and trimming were derived from the DNA. Of about 140,000 clones listed, 82% are singletons.

Sequencing was performed on PBMCs. This sequence joins TRBV2 and TRBJ1-2; 11 nucleotides agree with TRBD1. The sequence was collected from a man aged 25-40 years in good health and CMV-seropositive. CDR3 region: CATAGGQGASSNYGYTF. CDR3 nucleotide sequence: TGTGCCACCGCAGGCGGACAGGGGGCGAGCTCTAACTATGGCTACACCTTC. Looking up the rest from reference TRBV2 and TRBJ1-2 gives the full variable domain: EPEVTQTPSHQVTQMGQEVILRCVPISNHLYFYWYRQILGQKVEFLVSFYNNEISEKSEIFDDQFSVERPDGSNFTLKIRSTKLEDSAMYFCATAGGQGASSNYGYTFGSGTRLTVV.